This record looks at one TCR beta chain sequence and its context. The data were obtained in a study of blood T cell repertoires in COVID-19. Study overall: Acute-phase and convalescent COVID-19 samples originated in the United States, Italy and Spain.

There are 12 residues in the CDR3. Germline values: CDR1 MDHEN, CDR2 SYDVKM. Trimming removed 4 bases from V and 3 bases from J, with 7 bases in between. Original processing notes: Nucleated cell number was recorded as an estimate derived from reference gene primer amplification. Profiled with immunoSEQ multiplex PCR; TCRdb holds only in-frame clones, not every one. Clonal size and the V and J genes are those of that table, whereas D and trimming came from the DNA. The repertoire holds about 170,000 clones, with roughly 85% as singletons. The TCR originated in a woman older than 75 with active or convalescent COVID-19. The chain recombines TRBV28 with TRBJ2-7, with D unresolved. The specimen sequenced was peripheral blood. The CDR3 coding sequence is TGTGCCAGCAGTTCGTACTACTACGAGCAGTACTTC. Protein: CASSSYYYEQYF.